Listed here are 32 T cell receptor beta chains from one sample, sequenced in a study of T cell repertoires in cytomegalovirus infection. TCRdb independently ran MiXCR on the reads; one entry per CDR3 protein. The table lists about 740,000 distinct CDR3 sequences, roughly a third of them singletons. What was sequenced was PBMCs. These receptors were collected from a human donor in good health (CMV status not recorded). Some clones in this sample may be carry-over from other donors' samples.

J is TRBJ1-5 and V is TRBV20-1, with 10 bases aligning to TRBD1. Germline CDR1 reads DFQATT; CDR2 reads SNEGSKA (reference sequence). J lost 3 bases, V lost 4 bases, and 21 bases had no gene match. This CDR3 comprises 20 residues. The CDR3 DNA reads TGCAGTGCTAACCTTTACCCGGGACAGGGGACGGGCCATGACAATCAGCCCCAGCATTTT. This sequence encodes CSANLYPGQGTGHDNQPQHF.

The gene calls are TRBV6-6 and TRBJ1-1, with 7 positions matching TRBD1. This CDR3 region has 15 residues. V trimming: 5 bases; J trimming: 4 bases; junction bases outside the gene matches: 10. From germline, CDR1 is MNHNY and CDR2 SVGAGI (reference sequence). For the CDR3, the DNA is TGTGCCAGCAGTCCCAACAGGGGAGGGGGCACTGAAGCTTTCTTT. This translates into CASSPNRGGGTEAFF.

About this clonotype itself: One end of the junction fails to match germline, which may point to a read error. The gene calls are TRBV7-2 and TRBJ2-2, with 10 bases matching TRBD2. Germline V gene sequence: CDR1 SGHTA, CDR2 FQGNSA. CDR3 length: 16 residues. The CDR3 bases are TGTGCCAGCAGCTCCCTAGCGGGGGAGAACACCGGGGAGCTGTTGTTT. This gives the protein CASSSLAGENTGELLF.

Remarks on this clonotype: At one boundary the junction diverges from the germline segment, which might be a read error. V is TRBV19 and J is TRBJ2-3, with no clear D. Germline V gene data show CDR1 as LNHDA and CDR2 as SQIVND (reference sequence). CDR3 length: 14 residues. The CDR3 DNA reads as TGTGTCAGTATTATAGGGCCGAACACAGATACGCAGTATTTT. Its translation: CVSIIGPNTDTQYF.

This clonotype was seen at least ten times. This chain uses TRBV7-8 with TRBJ1-6, with D maybe TRBD1 (6 bases). With 4 bases removed from V and 8 bases from J, the gap between germline ends came to 18 bases. The germline V gene encodes CDR1 SGHVS and CDR2 FQNEAQ. The CDR3 is 16 residues long. The CDR3 DNA reads as TGTGCCAGCAGCTCTATTACCGGGCCAGGGGATTCACCCCTCCACTTT. This codes for CASSSITGPGDSPLHF.

This clonotype was recorded only once. CDR3 protein: CASSYGPDEAFF. The DNA of the CDR3 is TGCGCCAGCAGCTATGGACCTGATGAAGCTTTCTTT. J is TRBJ1-1 and V is TRBV5-1; D unclear. The CDR3 is 12 residues long. With 3 bases removed from V and 7 bases from J, the gap between germline ends came to 10 bases. Germline CDR1 SGHRS, CDR2 YFSETQ.

This clonotype turned up a few times. The rearrangement joins TRBV7-8 to TRBJ1-2; no firm D call. Deletions cut 5 bases from V and 8 bases from J, with 15 bases between. Germline lookup yields CDR1 SGHVS and CDR2 FQNEAQ. This CDR3 comprises 13 residues. CDR3 nucleotide sequence: TGTGCCAGCAGCCCGTTAACCCTCGGGGGCTACACCTTC. Its protein product is CASSPLTLGGYTF.

This clonotype was seen at least ten times. V usage is TRBV7-2 and J usage is TRBJ2-3, with 11 bases matching TRBD2. This CDR3 has 16 residues. Looked up from germline, CDR1 is SGHTA and CDR2 is FQGNSA. Trimming removed 3 bases from V and 2 bases from J; junction bases left unmatched: 4. CDR3 DNA: TGTGCCAGCAGCTTGATAGCGGGAGGGGACACAGATACGCAGTATTTT. Protein sequence: CASSLIAGGDTDTQYF.

This clonotype was seen only a few times. The chain has TRBV27 and TRBJ2-3; no reliable D call. CDR3 length: 16 amino acids. Trimming removed 9 bases from V and 2 bases from J, with 21 bases in between. Germline V gene sequence: CDR1 MNHEY, CDR2 SMNVEV (reference sequence). This CDR3 reads CASRVRPKTATDTQYF. Here the CDR3 DNA reads TGTGCCAGTCGGGTCCGCCCCAAGACCGCCACAGATACGCAGTATTTT.

This clonotype was found many times. The chain uses TRBV12-3 or TRBV12-4 and TRBJ2-2; possibly TRBD1 for D (7 bases). The CDR3 has 15 amino acids. The ends were cut back, 3 bases at V and 3 bases at J, with 11 bases in the middle. The CDR3 is CASSFAGGYTGELFF. In DNA form, the CDR3 reads TGTGCCAGCAGTTTCGCAGGGGGGTACACCGGGGAGCTGTTTTTT.

This clonotype occurred many times. The chain employs TRBV6-1 and TRBJ1-1; D call uncertain. V lost 3 bases, J lost 1 base, and 6 bases lay in between. The CDR3 totals 13 residues. Per the germline V gene, CDR1 is MNHNS and CDR2 is SASEGT. In DNA form, the CDR3 reads TGTGCCAGCAGTGATGAGAAGAACACTGAAGCTTTCTTT. Its protein product is CASSDEKNTEAFF.

This clonotype was counted many times. The chain joins TRBV7-8 to TRBJ1-4, with 10 bases matching TRBD1. Germline V gene lookup returns CDR1 SGHVS and CDR2 FQNEAQ. The length of the CDR3 is 17 residues. The trim removed 5 bases at V and 0 bases at J, leaving 6 bases unmatched. In nucleotides, the CDR3 is TGTGCCAGCAGCCTCCGGGACAGGGGTACAACTAATGAAAAACTGTTTTTT. Translation: CASSLRDRGTTNEKLFF. The full variable domain, in which reference TRBV7-8 and TRBJ1-4 provide the parts outside the CDR3, is GAGVSQSPRYKVAKRGQDVALRCDPISGHVSLFWYQQALGQGPEFLTYFQNEAQLDKSGLPSDRFFAERPEGSVSTLKIQRTQQEDSAVYLCASSLRDRGTTNEKLFFGSGTQLSVL.

The J gene is TRBJ1-4, the V gene TRBV6-1; no firm D call. Between the trimmed V and J ends, which lost 5 bases and 7 bases, there was a span of 14 bases. CDR3 length equals 14 residues. The germline V gene has CDR1 MNHNS and CDR2 SASEGT. The CDR3 loop is CASSPAYPSEKLFF. The CDR3, as DNA: TGTGCCAGCAGTCCCGCCTACCCTTCTGAAAAACTGTTTTTT.

This clonotype was seen only a few times. The genes are TRBV7-2 and TRBJ2-2; D not certain. Germline CDR1 and CDR2: SGHTA and FQGNSA. The CDR3 is made up of 16 amino acids. Trimming stripped 5 bases from V and 4 bases from J, with 17 bases between. For the CDR3, the DNA is TGTGCCAGCAGCCCGCTGAAGTTGCTGAGCACCGGGGAGCTGTTTTTT. Translating gives CASSPLKLLSTGELFF.

V is TRBV5-1 and J is TRBJ2-1, with D tentatively TRBD2 (5 bases). The germline CDR1 and CDR2 sequences are SGHRS and YFSETQ. CDR3 size: 15 residues. Trimming shortened V by 4 bases and J by 1 base, and 12 bases separated the two germline ends. CDR3 nucleotides: TGCGCCAGCAGCCAACAGACTACGTCCTACAATGAGCAGTTCTTC. It specifies CASSQQTTSYNEQFF.

This rearrangement joins TRBV28 to TRBJ1-5, with unresolved D. Trimming shortened V by 3 bases and J by 3 bases, and 12 bases separated the two germline ends. Germline V gene data show CDR1 as MDHEN and CDR2 as SYDVKM. This CDR3 comprises 15 residues. CDR3 in DNA: TGTGCCAGCAGTTTCCTGAGCGGTGCCAATCAGCCCCAGCATTTT. This codes for CASSFLSGANQPQHF.

The chain employs TRBV6-5 and TRBJ1-2; tentative D call: TRBD1 (6 bases). The CDR3 is 13 residues long. Trimming took off 2 bases at V and 7 bases at J, with 11 bases between the two ends. CDR1 is MNHEY and CDR2 is SVGAGI in the germline V gene. This CDR3 reads CASSYPSGVGYTF. In DNA, the CDR3 is TGTGCCAGCAGTTACCCGTCAGGGGTTGGCTACACCTTC.

The V and J genes are TRBV28 and TRBJ2-7; D gene unclear. Germline assignment: CDR1 MDHEN and CDR2 SYDVKM. The CDR3 extends over 14 amino acids. Trimming cost V 4 bases and J 2 bases, with 12 bases left between them. CDR3 DNA: TGTGCCAGCAGTTCGACAATGGTAACCTACGAGCAGTACTTC. This encodes CASSSTMVTYEQYF. Looking up the rest from reference TRBV28 and TRBJ2-7 gives the full variable domain: DVKVTQSSRYLVKRTGEKVFLECVQDMDHENMFWYRQDPGLGLRLIYFSYDVKMKEKGDIPEGYSVSREKKERFSLILESASTNQTSMYLCASSSTMVTYEQYFGPGTRLTVT.

The rearrangement joins TRBV5-1 to TRBJ2-7; a weak D match, TRBD2 (6 bases). In germline, CDR1 is SGHRS, CDR2 YFSETQ. CDR3 size: 14 residues. V was pared by 4 bases and J by 2 bases, with 13 bases between. The CDR3 loop is CASSGGTAAYEQYF. The DNA of the CDR3 is TGCGCCAGCAGCGGAGGGACGGCCGCCTACGAGCAGTACTTC.

The rearrangement joins TRBV10-3 to TRBJ1-6, with D perhaps TRBD1 (5 bases). CDR1 and CDR2 (germline): ENHRY, SYGVKD. This CDR3 comprises 18 residues. With 1 base removed from V and 6 bases from J, the gap between germline ends came to 19 bases. The DNA for the CDR3 is TGTGCCATCAGTGAGTTCTACCTAAGGCAGGGCACTAATTCACCCCTCCACTTT. This gives the protein CAISEFYLRQGTNSPLHF.

This chain joins TRBV28 and TRBJ2-5, with D possibly matching TRBD1 (5 bases). Trimming shortened V by 2 bases and J by 2 bases, and 15 bases separated the two germline ends. CDR3 length equals 16 residues. The germline CDR1 and CDR2 sequences are MDHEN and SYDVKM. DNA of the CDR3: TGTGCCAGCAGTTTAGTAGGGGCCGTGGGACAAGAGACCCAGTACTTC. Its translation: CASSLVGAVGQETQYF.

The chain employs TRBV20-1 and TRBJ2-1; D possibly uses TRBD1 or TRBD2 (5 bases each). The germline V gene encodes CDR1 DFQATT and CDR2 SNEGSKA (reference sequence). The CDR3 totals 13 residues. CDR3 DNA: TGCAGCGTACCGGGACGGGGTCCGAATGAGCAGTTCTTC. Amino acids: CSVPGRGPNEQFF.

This clonotype was detected only a few times. The chain carries TRBV28 and TRBJ2-6; no clear D. Germline V gene sequence: CDR1 MDHEN, CDR2 SYDVKM. Between the trimmed V and J ends, which lost 6 bases and 1 base, there was a span of 19 bases. This CDR3 has 18 amino acids. The CDR3 region has the DNA TGTGCCAGCAGCAAATCAGGCGTCAGCATGTCTGGGGCCAACGTCCTGACTTTC. Translated, it gives CASSKSGVSMSGANVLTF.

This clonotype was counted at least ten times. The chain uses TRBV2 and TRBJ1-6, with D uncertain. Trimming removed 6 bases from V and 7 bases from J, with 16 bases in between. The CDR3 is 15 amino acids. The germline V gene has CDR1 SNHLY and CDR2 FYNNEI. The CDR3: CASRDSHQPNSPLHF. The CDR3 region has the DNA TGTGCCAGCAGGGATAGTCACCAGCCAAATTCACCCCTCCACTTT. Full variable domain (rest looked up from reference TRBV2 and TRBJ1-6): EPEVTQTPSHQVTQMGQEVILRCVPISNHLYFYWYRQILGQKVEFLVSFYNNEISEKSEIFDDQFSVERPDGSNFTLKIRSTKLEDSAMYFCASRDSHQPNSPLHFGNGTRLTVT.

This chain links TRBV15 with TRBJ2-5; the D is unclear. The CDR3 is made up of 15 amino acids. Per germline, CDR1 LNHNV and CDR2 YYDKDF (reference sequence). V was cut by 1 base and J by 2 bases, with 11 bases left in between. The CDR3 region has the DNA TGTGCCACCAGCAGAGCACTGGTGGGGCAAGAGACCCAGTACTTC. Its translation is CATSRALVGQETQYF.

This clonotype was seen a few times. This rearrangement joins TRBV2 to TRBJ2-1; 11 bases align to TRBD2. The CDR3 loop spans 16 amino acids. Germline V CDR1 and CDR2: SNHLY, FYNNEI. V dropped 5 bases and J dropped 0; count of bases not matched to a gene: 3. The CDR3 here is CASSHGTSGSYNEQFF. The CDR3 DNA reads TGTGCCAGCAGTCACGGGACTAGCGGCTCCTACAATGAGCAGTTCTTC.

This clonotype was seen repeatedly, ten times or more. Here the CDR3 reads CASSLARGAEKLFF. The CDR3, as DNA: TGTGCCAGCAGCTTGGCCAGGGGTGCTGAAAAACTGTTTTTT. The rearrangement uses TRBV7-9 and TRBJ1-4, with D possibly matching TRBD1 (6 bases). Germline V gene sequence: CDR1 SEHNR, CDR2 FQNEAQ (reference sequence). The V and J ends lost 3 bases and 7 bases respectively, with 12 bases between them. The CDR3 runs to 14 residues.

This clonotype was seen a few times. The rearrangement joins TRBV7-2 to TRBJ2-1, with D perhaps TRBD2 (7 bases). The CDR3 covers 15 residues. Per the germline V gene, CDR1 is SGHTA and CDR2 is FQGNSA. V shed 2 bases and J shed 6 bases, with 14 bases lying between them. In nucleotides, the CDR3 is TGTGCCAGCAGCTTAAGGGGGGGGGGGCCCAATGAGCAGTTCTTC. Translated: CASSLRGGGPNEQFF.

J is TRBJ2-1 and V is TRBV29-1; no definite D call. V was cut by 8 bases and J by 2 bases, with 19 bases left in between. This CDR3 has 15 amino acids. Germline CDR1 is SQVTM and CDR2 is ANQGSEA. The CDR3 protein is CSLAGPQGTYNEQFF. CDR3 coding DNA: TGCAGCTTGGCCGGGCCCCAAGGCACCTACAATGAGCAGTTCTTC.

There are a few counts of this clonotype. This rearrangement joins TRBV28 to TRBJ2-7; D is ambiguous. Germline assignment: CDR1 MDHEN and CDR2 SYDVKM. This CDR3 has 13 residues. Trimming took 8 bases from V and 4 from J, leaving 15 bases between them. DNA of the CDR3: TGTGCCAGCGGGGAAGGTAATCCTTACGAGCAGTACTTC. Translating it yields CASGEGNPYEQYF.

This clonotype was found a few times. This chain uses TRBV11-2 with TRBJ2-1; D could derive from TRBD1 or TRBD2 (6 bases each). CDR1 and CDR2 from the germline V gene are SGHAT and FQNNGV. The CDR3 is 17 residues long. V was trimmed by 5 bases and J by 8 bases, leaving 25 bases between them. Here the CDR3 reads CASSPLGWEIRGDEQFF. The CDR3 DNA is TGTGCCAGCAGCCCCCTCGGGTGGGAGATAAGGGGGGATGAGCAGTTCTTC.

With respect to this clonotype: A much bigger clone sits one base away, suggesting this may be a read error. This chain joins TRBV7-6 and TRBJ1-2; 7 bases agree with TRBD1. The CDR3 has 15 residues. Germline lookup yields CDR1 SGHVS and CDR2 FNYEAQ. After removal of 1 base from V and 4 bases from J, the junction contained 6 bases not matched to a gene. In DNA, the CDR3 is TGTGCCAGCAGCTTAGGAGGGGGCGCGGGCTATGGCTACACCTTC. Protein sequence: CASSLGGGAGYGYTF.